Listed below are T cell receptor beta chains from one sample, sequenced in a study of PD-1 blockade in mismatch repair-deficient tumors. TCRdb keeps only in-frame clones here, not all; method: immunoSEQ multiplex PCR. The table shows some 110,000 clones, with approximately 80% occurring only once. The specimen comprised peripheral blood, sampled 60 weeks after starting pembrolizumab. Every receptor here comes from an adult with mismatch repair-deficient cancer. The conserved cysteine and the conserved F or W are not part of the CDR3 here. The order of the fields is J gene, V gene, CDR3 protein.

j_call: TRBJ1-5; v_call: TRBV27; cdr3_aa: ASSLGSNQPQH
j_call: TRBJ2-1; v_call: TRBV4-1; cdr3_aa: ASSLQGGLVANEQF
j_call: TRBJ2-5; v_call: TRBV9; cdr3_aa: ASSLRGQGSGQETQY
j_call: TRBJ2-1; v_call: TRBV5-4; cdr3_aa: ASSQELAELSFGGEF
j_call: TRBJ2-1; v_call: TRBV7-8; cdr3_aa: ASSLIRLVGYNEQF
j_call: TRBJ1-5; v_call: TRBV6-6; cdr3_aa: ASSYGNLSNQPQH
j_call: TRBJ2-2; v_call: TRBV4-3; cdr3_aa: ASSHATIPTGELF
j_call: TRBJ2-1; v_call: TRBV7-3; cdr3_aa: ASSLTSRYDNEQF
j_call: TRBJ2-6; v_call: TRBV7-2; cdr3_aa: VSSLEESRVNSGANVLT
j_call: TRBJ2-1; v_call: TRBV2; cdr3_aa: ASSKLAGAYNEQF
j_call: TRBJ2-7; v_call: TRBV18; cdr3_aa: ASSSEWQSFYEQY
j_call: TRBJ2-1; v_call: TRBV13; cdr3_aa: ASSLRTSGTYNEQF
j_call: TRBJ2-7; v_call: TRBV19; cdr3_aa: ASSSSTSAYEQY
j_call: TRBJ2-2; v_call: TRBV6-5; cdr3_aa: ASSQTTGVTGELF
j_call: TRBJ1-1; v_call: TRBV6-5; cdr3_aa: ASSYPGLNEAF
j_call: TRBJ2-1; v_call: TRBV5-1; cdr3_aa: ASSRTSETYNEQF
j_call: TRBJ2-7; v_call: TRBV5-4; cdr3_aa: ASSPGTGGPYEQY
j_call: TRBJ2-1; v_call: TRBV6-5; cdr3_aa: ASSPGLAGSNEQF
j_call: TRBJ2-2; v_call: TRBV29-1; cdr3_aa: SVVPSGTTGELF
j_call: TRBJ2-2; v_call: TRBV30; cdr3_aa: AWRRDSSTGELF
j_call: TRBJ2-2; v_call: TRBV10-3; cdr3_aa: AISRDSGELF
j_call: TRBJ1-2; v_call: TRBV9; cdr3_aa: ASSVDQGANYGYT
j_call: TRBJ2-3; v_call: TRBV7-2; cdr3_aa: ASSLVSRGDTQY
j_call: TRBJ1-2; v_call: TRBV6-1; cdr3_aa: ASSEQAESYGYT
j_call: TRBJ2-7; v_call: TRBV18; cdr3_aa: ASNGLAGGEQY
j_call: TRBJ2-7; v_call: TRBV10-2; cdr3_aa: ASSGVPYEQY
j_call: TRBJ2-4; v_call: TRBV5-3; cdr3_aa: ARSSAQVCGKNIQY
j_call: TRBJ2-3; v_call: TRBV14; cdr3_aa: ASSLRRTDTQY
j_call: TRBJ2-1; v_call: TRBV5-1; cdr3_aa: ASSLVVGGGEQF
j_call: TRBJ2-7; v_call: TRBV25-1; cdr3_aa: ASSRRVATYEQY